The 22 T cell receptor beta chains below come from one sample, sequenced in a study of PD-1 blockade in classical Hodgkin lymphoma. Brentuximab vedotin exposure varied, and every patient relapsed after autologous stem cell transplantation. The repertoire was sequenced with immunoSEQ multiplex PCR; TCRdb's copy has only in-frame clones and lacks some. The profile shows some 95,000 clones, roughly 89% of them singletons. Material: peripheral blood mononuclear cells (PBMCs), obtained before the second cycle of nivolumab. Source of these receptors: a human donor with classical Hodgkin lymphoma.

As DNA, the CDR3 is TGTGCCAGCAGTTTGGGCCAGTACACAGATACGCAGTATTTT. Translation: CASSLGQYTDTQYF. This chain connects TRBV27 to TRBJ2-3; no definite D call. The CDR3 contains 14 residues. V shed 3 bases and J shed 2 bases, with 9 bases lying between them. Germline V gives CDR1 MNHEY, CDR2 SMNVEV (reference sequence).

V gene TRBV27 combines with J gene TRBJ2-3, with D perhaps TRBD2 (6 bases). Looked up from germline, CDR1 is MNHEY and CDR2 is SMNVEV (reference sequence). Deletions cut 5 bases from V and 2 bases from J, with 14 bases between. This CDR3 has 15 amino acids. The CDR3 here is CASSVGLRSTDTQYF. CDR3 sequence (DNA): TGTGCCAGCAGTGTAGGACTAAGATCCACAGATACGCAGTATTTT.

The rearrangement links TRBV5-1 to TRBJ1-1; D gene uncertain. The V gene's germline CDR1 is SGHRS and CDR2 YFSETQ. Trimming cost V 4 bases and J 0 bases, with 7 bases left between them. CDR3 length equals 13 residues. The CDR3 nucleotides are TGCGCCAGCAGCGATCAACTGAACACTGAAGCTTTCTTT. Translation: CASSDQLNTEAFF.

With regard to this clone: Other DNA sequences in the same sample also yield this CDR3. The CDR3 DNA reads as TGTGCCAGCAGTCCTGGACAGTTCAATCAGCCCCAGCATTTT. Its translation is CASSPGQFNQPQHF. V usage is TRBV28 and J usage is TRBJ1-5; possible D gene TRBD1, 6 bases. V was clipped by 5 bases and J by 3 bases, with 11 bases between them. The CDR3 totals 14 residues. CDR1 and CDR2 (germline): MDHEN, SYDVKM.

This chain uses TRBV4-1 with TRBJ1-4, with a tentative D call TRBD1 (5 bases). Trimming took 4 bases from V and 0 from J, leaving 9 bases between them. Germline V gene sequence: CDR1 MGHRA, CDR2 YSYEKL. The CDR3 totals 15 residues. CDR3 region: CASSLLGATNEKLFF. The DNA of the CDR3 is TGCGCCAGCAGCCTCCTGGGGGCAACTAATGAAAAACTGTTTTTT.

The J gene is TRBJ1-2, the V gene TRBV13; a possible D gene is TRBD1 (5 bases). Germline CDR1 is PRHDT and CDR2 is FYEKMQ (reference sequence). The CDR3 has 13 residues. The germline V and J ends were trimmed by 4 bases and 2 bases, with 8 bases remaining between them. The CDR3 here is CASSSQENYGYTF. CDR3 DNA sequence: TGTGCCAGCAGCTCACAGGAGAACTATGGCTACACCTTC.

This chain connects TRBV15 to TRBJ2-7; D is perhaps TRBD1 (5 bases). Germline CDR1 and CDR2: LNHNV and YYDKDF (reference sequence). With 8 bases removed from V and 0 bases from J, the gap between germline ends came to 17 bases. This CDR3 region has 15 residues. DNA of the CDR3: TGTGCCACCCAAAAGCGACAGTTCAGCTCCTACGAGCAGTACTTC. Translating gives CATQKRQFSSYEQYF.

V is TRBV7-2 and J is TRBJ2-5; D is unresolved. Trimming stripped 5 bases from V and 5 bases from J, with 12 bases between. Germline CDR1 and CDR2: SGHTA and FQGNSA. This CDR3 contains 13 residues. As DNA, the CDR3 is TGTGCCAGCAGCCAACTTTTGTGGGAGACCCAGTACTTC. Encoded protein: CASSQLLWETQYF.

This sequence joins TRBV5-1 and TRBJ2-1; 10 bases fit TRBD2. V shed 5 bases and J 8 bases; nucleotides not matched to a gene: 7. The CDR3 loop spans 14 amino acids. Germline CDR1 SGHRS, CDR2 YFSETQ. CDR3 sequence: CASSPAGGRDEQFF. CDR3 in DNA: TGCGCCAGCAGTCCAGCGGGAGGGCGCGATGAGCAGTTCTTC.

The DNA for the CDR3 is TGTGCCAGCAGCCCCCACGGGACAAGTCGTTACGAGCAGTACTTC. This encodes CASSPHGTSRYEQYF. The V gene is TRBV13, the J gene TRBJ2-7; TRBD1 is a possible D gene (6 bases). Deletions cut 5 bases from V and 4 bases from J, with 18 bases between. Germline V gene lookup returns CDR1 PRHDT and CDR2 FYEKMQ (reference sequence). This CDR3 spans 15 amino acids.

The chain carries TRBV5-1 and TRBJ2-7; 8 bases agree with TRBD1. The CDR3 is 16 residues long. Germline assignment: CDR1 SGHRS and CDR2 YFSETQ. V lost 0 bases and J lost 3; bases outside the gene matches: 8. DNA of the CDR3: TGCGCCAGCAGCTTGGAAACCGGGACAGGAGGCTACGAGCAGTACTTC. This codes for CASSLETGTGGYEQYF.

The rearrangement uses TRBV11-1 and TRBJ1-6, with D unresolved. Trimming cost V 2 bases and J 5 bases, with 7 bases left between them. Per the germline V gene, CDR1 is SGHAT and CDR2 is FQDESV (reference sequence). The CDR3 sequence is 14 residues long. CDR3 DNA sequence: TGTGCCAGCAGCTTACGCATAGATAATTCACCCCTCCACTTT. This codes for CASSLRIDNSPLHF.

This chain joins TRBV9 and TRBJ2-3; D unresolved. Germline V gives CDR1 SGDLS, CDR2 YYNGEE. The V gene lost 4 bases and the J gene lost 4 bases, with 7 bases spanning the gap. There are 12 residues in the CDR3. CDR3 loop: CASSPPADTQYF. CDR3 DNA: TGTGCCAGCAGCCCTCCGGCAGATACGCAGTATTTT.

This chain connects TRBV28 to TRBJ1-1; weak D call: TRBD1 (5 bases). V was shortened by 7 bases and J by 7 bases, with 16 bases between the two germline ends. The CDR3 runs to 13 residues. Germline CDR1 MDHEN, CDR2 SYDVKM. CDR3 coding DNA: TGTGCCAGCAATGGGGGTGGCAAATTTGAAGCTTTCTTT. Translating gives CASNGGGKFEAFF. The variable domain in full, with the rest retrieved from reference TRBV28 and TRBJ1-1, is DVKVTQSSRYLVKRTGEKVFLECVQDMDHENMFWYRQDPGLGLRLIYFSYDVKMKEKGDIPEGYSVSREKKERFSLILESASTNQTSMYLCASNGGGKFEAFFGQGTRLTVV.

The chain joins TRBV5-1 to TRBJ1-3; the D gene is possibly TRBD1 (6 bases). CDR3 size: 14 residues. Germline V gives CDR1 SGHRS, CDR2 YFSETQ. V was shortened by 4 bases and J by 0 bases, with 8 bases between the two germline ends. The CDR3 here is CASSQDSSGNTIYF. Written as DNA, the CDR3 is TGCGCCAGCAGCCAGGACAGCTCTGGAAACACCATATATTTT.

CDR3 loop: CASSFYASNTGELFF. The DNA of the CDR3 is TGTGCCAGCAGTTTTTACGCTTCGAACACCGGGGAGCTGTTTTTT. The chain carries TRBV28 and TRBJ2-2; D unresolved. CDR1 and CDR2 from the germline V gene are MDHEN and SYDVKM. The CDR3 runs 15 residues. V was shortened by 3 bases and J by 0 bases, with 8 bases between the two germline ends.

J is TRBJ2-1 and V is TRBV18; unclear D gene. Germline CDR1 reads KGHSH; CDR2 reads LQKENI. This CDR3 is 13 amino acids long. V was shortened by 2 bases and J by 8 bases, with 10 bases between the two germline ends. Here the CDR3 DNA reads TGTGCCAGCTCACCAGGTTCCGGGTATGAGCAGTTCTTC. This encodes CASSPGSGYEQFF.

The chain links TRBV15 to TRBJ2-1; 10 bases line up with TRBD2. Germline-derived CDR1 and CDR2 are LNHNV and YYDKDF (reference sequence). The CDR3 loop spans 15 amino acids. The junction had 5 bases not matched to a gene; V was cut back by 1 base and J by 8 bases. The CDR3 protein is CATSRGSGRGYEQFF. The CDR3 region has the DNA TGTGCCACCAGCAGAGGCAGCGGGAGGGGCTATGAGCAGTTCTTC.

This clone was seen more than once but under ten times. The J gene is TRBJ1-1, the V gene TRBV28, with 10 bases that match TRBD1. This CDR3 comprises 15 residues. Germline CDR1 MDHEN, CDR2 SYDVKM. Trimming at V came to 4 bases and at J to 4 bases, leaving 6 bases not matched to a gene. The CDR3 loop reads CASSYKGQGSTEAFF. CDR3 DNA: TGTGCCAGCAGTTACAAGGGACAGGGGAGCACTGAAGCTTTCTTT.

The V and J genes are TRBV6-5 and TRBJ2-1; D is possibly TRBD2 (6 bases). Germline loops: CDR1 MNHEY, CDR2 SVGAGI. This CDR3 is built from 14 residues. V lost 3 bases and J 1 base, leaving 7 bases between the germline ends. CDR3 loop: CASSYSGSYNEQFF. CDR3 bases: TGTGCCAGCAGTTATAGCGGATCCTACAATGAGCAGTTCTTC.

The chain is built from TRBV2 and TRBJ1-1, with D tentatively TRBD1 (5 bases). The CDR3 consists of 13 residues. From germline, CDR1 is SNHLY and CDR2 FYNNEI. V was pared by 8 bases and J by 9 bases, with 19 bases between. CDR3 amino acids: CASFQGVGIQAFF. The CDR3 coding sequence is TGTGCCAGCTTTCAGGGAGTTGGGATCCAAGCTTTCTTT.

Turning to this clone: Other nucleotide sequences in the sample specify the same CDR3. The chain joins TRBV7-9 to TRBJ2-1, with D unclear. Germline CDR1 reads SEHNR; CDR2 reads FQNEAQ (reference sequence). V shed 1 base and J shed 2 bases, with 3 bases lying between them. The length of the CDR3 is 13 residues. CDR3 sequence: CASSLGAYNEQFF. For the CDR3, the DNA is TGTGCCAGCAGCTTAGGGGCCTACAATGAGCAGTTCTTC.